This T cell receptor (beta chain) originates from a study of cytomegalovirus exposure and HLA in healthy donors. Study-wide background: Both the 120 validation repertoires and the approximately 700 first-cohort repertoires used the same platform, as reported by a later analysis.

Study observations and caveats: Cytomegalovirus status was reportedly diagnosed by the classifier with high specificity and sensitivity. Through in vitro validation, three CMV-associated chains were shown to be specific for CMV antigens.

CDR1 and CDR2 (germline): LNHDA, SQIVND (reference sequence). CDR3 length: 16 residues. The V end was cut by 3 bases, the J end by 0 bases, with 15 bases between. Comments on this clone: What it binds is unknown.

Data came from immunoSEQ multiplex PCR; TCRdb stores just in-frame clones and leaves some out. The sample holds approximately 200,000 clones, approximately 90% seen once. This clonotype originated in a woman aged 18-29 years in good health and CMV-seronegative. The gene calls are TRBV19 and TRBJ2-7; D perhaps matches TRBD2 (5 bases). Material for sequencing was PBMCs. Here the CDR3 reads CASSIGVATISYEQYF. CDR3 DNA: TGTGCCAGTAGTATTGGGGTAGCGACAATCTCCTACGAGCAGTACTTC.